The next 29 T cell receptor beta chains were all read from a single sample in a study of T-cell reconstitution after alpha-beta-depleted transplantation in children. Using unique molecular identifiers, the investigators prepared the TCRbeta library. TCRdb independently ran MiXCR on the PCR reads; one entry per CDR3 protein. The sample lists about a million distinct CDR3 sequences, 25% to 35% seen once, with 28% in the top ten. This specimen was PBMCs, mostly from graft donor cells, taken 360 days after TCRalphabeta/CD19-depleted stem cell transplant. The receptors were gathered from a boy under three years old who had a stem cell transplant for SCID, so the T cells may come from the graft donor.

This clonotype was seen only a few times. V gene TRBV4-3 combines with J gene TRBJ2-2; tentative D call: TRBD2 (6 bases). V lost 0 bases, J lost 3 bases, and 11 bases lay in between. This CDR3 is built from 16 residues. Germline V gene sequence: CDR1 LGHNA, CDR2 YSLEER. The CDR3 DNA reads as TGCGCCAGCAGCCAAGAGCCTGGCGGGGACACCGGGGAGCTGTTTTTT. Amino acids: CASSQEPGGDTGELFF.

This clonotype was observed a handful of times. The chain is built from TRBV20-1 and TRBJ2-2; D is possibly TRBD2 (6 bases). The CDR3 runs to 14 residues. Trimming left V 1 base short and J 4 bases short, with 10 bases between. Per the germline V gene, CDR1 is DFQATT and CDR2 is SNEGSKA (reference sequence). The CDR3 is CSARAQGGTGELFF. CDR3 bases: TGCAGTGCTAGAGCCCAGGGAGGCACCGGGGAGCTGTTTTTT.

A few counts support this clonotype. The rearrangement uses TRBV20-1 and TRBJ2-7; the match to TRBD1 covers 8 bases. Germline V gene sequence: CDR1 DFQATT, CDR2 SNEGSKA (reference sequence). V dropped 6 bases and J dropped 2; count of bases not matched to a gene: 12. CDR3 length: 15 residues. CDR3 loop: CSAATAGGYTYEQYF. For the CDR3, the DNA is TGCAGTGCCGCGACGGCAGGGGGCTATACCTACGAGCAGTACTTC.

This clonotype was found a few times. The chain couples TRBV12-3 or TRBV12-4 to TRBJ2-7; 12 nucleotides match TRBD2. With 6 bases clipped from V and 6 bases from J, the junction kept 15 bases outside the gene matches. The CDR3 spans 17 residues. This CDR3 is CASSYSGLAGNGAEQYF. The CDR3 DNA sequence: TGTGCCAGCAGCTATAGCGGACTAGCGGGGAATGGAGCCGAGCAGTACTTC.

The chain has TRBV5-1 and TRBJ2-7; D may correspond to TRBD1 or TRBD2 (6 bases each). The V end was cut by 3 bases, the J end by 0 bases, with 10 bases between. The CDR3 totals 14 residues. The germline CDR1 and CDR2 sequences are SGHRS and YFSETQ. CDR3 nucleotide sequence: TGCGCCAGCAGCTCAAAGGGGGGCTCCTACGAGCAGTACTTC. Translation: CASSSKGGSYEQYF.

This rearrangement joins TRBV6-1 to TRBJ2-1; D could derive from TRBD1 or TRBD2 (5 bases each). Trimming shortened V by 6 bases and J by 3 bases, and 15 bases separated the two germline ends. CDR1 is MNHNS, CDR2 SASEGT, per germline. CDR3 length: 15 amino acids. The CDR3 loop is CASSFRDHGYNEQFF. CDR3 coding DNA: TGTGCCAGCAGCTTCCGGGACCACGGCTACAATGAGCAGTTCTTC.

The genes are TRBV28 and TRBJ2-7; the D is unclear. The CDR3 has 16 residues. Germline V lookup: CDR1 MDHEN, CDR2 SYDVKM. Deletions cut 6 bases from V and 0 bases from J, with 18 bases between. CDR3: CASSRPHYLSSYEQYF. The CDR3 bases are TGTGCCAGCAGCCGTCCTCATTACCTCAGCTCCTACGAGCAGTACTTC.

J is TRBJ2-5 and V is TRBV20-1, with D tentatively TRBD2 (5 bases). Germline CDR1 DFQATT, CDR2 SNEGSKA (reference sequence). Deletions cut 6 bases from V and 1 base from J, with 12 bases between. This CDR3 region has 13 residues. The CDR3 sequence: CSAGRLSQETQYF. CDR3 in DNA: TGCAGTGCGGGGAGACTATCCCAAGAGACCCAGTACTTC.

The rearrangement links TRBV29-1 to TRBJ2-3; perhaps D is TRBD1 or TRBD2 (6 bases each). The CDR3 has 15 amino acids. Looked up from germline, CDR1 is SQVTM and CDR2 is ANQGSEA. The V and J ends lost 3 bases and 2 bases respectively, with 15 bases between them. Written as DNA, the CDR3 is TGCAGCGTTGACGGGGGCCTAGCAGTCACAGATACGCAGTATTTT. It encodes CSVDGGLAVTDTQYF.

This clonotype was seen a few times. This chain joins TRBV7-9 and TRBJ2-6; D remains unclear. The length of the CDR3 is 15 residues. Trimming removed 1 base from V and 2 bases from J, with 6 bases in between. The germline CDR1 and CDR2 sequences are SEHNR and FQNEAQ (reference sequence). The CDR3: CASSLVGPGANVLTF. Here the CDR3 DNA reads TGTGCCAGCAGCTTAGTAGGCCCTGGGGCCAACGTCCTGACTTTC.

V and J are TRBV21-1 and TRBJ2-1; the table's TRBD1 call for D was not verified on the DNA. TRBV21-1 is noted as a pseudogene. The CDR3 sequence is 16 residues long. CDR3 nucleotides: TGTGCCAGCAGCAAAGTTCGGACAGGGGGTTGCAATGAGCAGTTCTTC. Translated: CASSKVRTGGCNEQFF.

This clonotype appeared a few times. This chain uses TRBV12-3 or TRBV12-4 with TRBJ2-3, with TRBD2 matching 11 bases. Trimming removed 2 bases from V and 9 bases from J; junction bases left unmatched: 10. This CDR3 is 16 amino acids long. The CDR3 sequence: CASSLRTSGGKTTQYF. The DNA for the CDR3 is TGTGCCAGCAGTTTAAGAACTAGCGGGGGCAAGACGACGCAGTATTTT.

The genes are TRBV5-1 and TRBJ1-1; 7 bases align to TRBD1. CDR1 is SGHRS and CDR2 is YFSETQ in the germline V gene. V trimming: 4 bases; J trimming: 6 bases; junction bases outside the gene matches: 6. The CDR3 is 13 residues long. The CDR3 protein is CASSLYRGSEAFF. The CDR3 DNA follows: TGCGCCAGCAGCCTATACAGGGGCTCTGAAGCTTTCTTT.

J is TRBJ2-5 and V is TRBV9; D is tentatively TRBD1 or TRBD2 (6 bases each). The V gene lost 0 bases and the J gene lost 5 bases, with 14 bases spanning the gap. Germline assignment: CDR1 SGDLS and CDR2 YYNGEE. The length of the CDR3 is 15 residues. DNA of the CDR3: TGTGCCAGCAGCGTAGCGGGAGCCCAGGGGGAGACCCAGTACTTC. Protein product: CASSVAGAQGETQYF.

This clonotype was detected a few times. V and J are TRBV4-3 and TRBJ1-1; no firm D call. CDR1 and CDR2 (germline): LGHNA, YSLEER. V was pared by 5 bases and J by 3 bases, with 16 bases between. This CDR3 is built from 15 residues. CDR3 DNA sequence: TGCGCCAGCAGCAACCAGAGATTCCGGGACACTGAAGCTTTCTTT. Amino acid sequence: CASSNQRFRDTEAFF.

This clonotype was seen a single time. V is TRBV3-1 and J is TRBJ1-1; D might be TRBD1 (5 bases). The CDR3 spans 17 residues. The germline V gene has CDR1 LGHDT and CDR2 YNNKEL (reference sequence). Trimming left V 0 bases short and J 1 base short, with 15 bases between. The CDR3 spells CASSQEPTWGSNTEAFF. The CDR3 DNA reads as TGTGCCAGCAGCCAAGAGCCCACCTGGGGGTCGAACACTGAAGCTTTCTTT.

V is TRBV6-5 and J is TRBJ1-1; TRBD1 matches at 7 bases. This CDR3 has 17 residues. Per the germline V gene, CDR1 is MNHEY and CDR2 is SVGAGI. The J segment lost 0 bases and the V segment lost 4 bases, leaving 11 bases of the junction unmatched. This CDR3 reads CASSSLSRGRMNTEAFF. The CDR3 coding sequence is TGTGCCAGCAGTTCCTTGAGTAGGGGGCGGATGAACACTGAAGCTTTCTTT.

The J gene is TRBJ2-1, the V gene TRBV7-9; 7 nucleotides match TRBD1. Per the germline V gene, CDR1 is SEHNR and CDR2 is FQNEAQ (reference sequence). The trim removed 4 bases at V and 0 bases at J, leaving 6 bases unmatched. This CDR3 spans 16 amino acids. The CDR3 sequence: CASSSEGQSSYNEQFF. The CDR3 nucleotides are TGTGCCAGCAGCTCCGAGGGACAGAGCTCCTACAATGAGCAGTTCTTC.

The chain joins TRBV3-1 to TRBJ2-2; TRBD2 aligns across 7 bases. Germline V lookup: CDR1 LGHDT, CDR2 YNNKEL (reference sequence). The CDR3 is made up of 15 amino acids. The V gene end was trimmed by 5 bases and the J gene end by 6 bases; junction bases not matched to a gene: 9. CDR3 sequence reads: CASSGPMGGSGELFF. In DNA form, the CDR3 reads TGTGCCAGCAGCGGGCCTATGGGGGGGTCCGGGGAGCTGTTTTTT.

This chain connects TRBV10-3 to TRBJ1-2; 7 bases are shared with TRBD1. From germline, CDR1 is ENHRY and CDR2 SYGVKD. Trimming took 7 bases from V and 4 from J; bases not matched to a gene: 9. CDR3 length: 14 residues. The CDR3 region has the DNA TGTGCCATCAACCCGAACAGGGGTCCCTATGGCTACACCTTC. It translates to CAINPNRGPYGYTF.

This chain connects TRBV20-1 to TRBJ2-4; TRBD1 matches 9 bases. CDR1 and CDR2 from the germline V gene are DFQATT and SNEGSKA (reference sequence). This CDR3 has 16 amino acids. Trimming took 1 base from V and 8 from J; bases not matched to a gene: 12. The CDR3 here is CSARVGSGTGKHIQYF. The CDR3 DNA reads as TGCAGTGCTAGAGTTGGTTCCGGGACAGGGAAACACATTCAGTACTTC.

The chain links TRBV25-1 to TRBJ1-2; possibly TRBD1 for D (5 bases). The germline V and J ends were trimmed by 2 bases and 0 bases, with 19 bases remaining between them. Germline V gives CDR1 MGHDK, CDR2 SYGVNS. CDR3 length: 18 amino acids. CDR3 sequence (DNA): TGTGCCAGCAGTGAACATGCAGGGTTCGGTTCCGCTAACTATGGCTACACCTTC. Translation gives CASSEHAGFGSANYGYTF.

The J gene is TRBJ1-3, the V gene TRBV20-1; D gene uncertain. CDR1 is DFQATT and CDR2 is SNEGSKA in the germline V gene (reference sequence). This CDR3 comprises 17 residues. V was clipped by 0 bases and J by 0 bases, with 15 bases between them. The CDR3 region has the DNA TGCAGTGCTAGAGAGGCGGCAGGATCCTTCTCTGGAAACACCATATATTTT. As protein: CSAREAAGSFSGNTIYF.

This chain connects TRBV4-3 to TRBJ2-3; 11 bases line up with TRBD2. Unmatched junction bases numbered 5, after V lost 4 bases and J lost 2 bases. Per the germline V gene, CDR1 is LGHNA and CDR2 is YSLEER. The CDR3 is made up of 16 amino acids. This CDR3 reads CASSLGLADYTDTQYF. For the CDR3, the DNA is TGCGCCAGCAGCCTGGGACTAGCGGATTACACAGATACGCAGTATTTT.

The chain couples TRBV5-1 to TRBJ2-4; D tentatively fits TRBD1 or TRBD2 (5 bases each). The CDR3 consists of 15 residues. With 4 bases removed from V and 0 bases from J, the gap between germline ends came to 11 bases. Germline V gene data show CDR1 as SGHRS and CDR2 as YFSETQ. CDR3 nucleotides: TGCGCCAGCAGCCCAGGGACCCAAGCCAAAAACATTCAGTACTTC. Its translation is CASSPGTQAKNIQYF. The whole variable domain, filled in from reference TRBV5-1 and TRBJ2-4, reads KAGVTQTPRYLIKTRGQQVTLSCSPISGHRSVSWYQQTPGQGLQFLFEYFSETQRNKGNFPGRFSGRQFSNSRSEMNVSTLELGDSALYLCASSPGTQAKNIQYFGAGTRLSVL.

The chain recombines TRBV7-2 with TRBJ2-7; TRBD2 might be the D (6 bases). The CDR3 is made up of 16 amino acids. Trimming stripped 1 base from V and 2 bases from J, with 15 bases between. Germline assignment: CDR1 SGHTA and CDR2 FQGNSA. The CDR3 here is CASSLEGWLAPYEQYF. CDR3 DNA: TGTGCCAGCAGCTTAGAAGGATGGCTAGCGCCCTACGAGCAGTACTTC.

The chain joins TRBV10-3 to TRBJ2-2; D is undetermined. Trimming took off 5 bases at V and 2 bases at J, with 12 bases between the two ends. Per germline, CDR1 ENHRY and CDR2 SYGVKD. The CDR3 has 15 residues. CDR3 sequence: CAISSTEANTGELFF. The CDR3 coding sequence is TGTGCCATCAGTTCAACCGAGGCTAACACCGGGGAGCTGTTTTTT.

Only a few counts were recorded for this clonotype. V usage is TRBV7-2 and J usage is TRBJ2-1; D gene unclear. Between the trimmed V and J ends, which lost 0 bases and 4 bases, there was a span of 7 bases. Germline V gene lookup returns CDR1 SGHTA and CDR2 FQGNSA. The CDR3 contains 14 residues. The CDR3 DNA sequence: TGTGCCAGCAGCTTAGCGCTCTTGTACAATGAGCAGTTCTTC. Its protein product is CASSLALLYNEQFF. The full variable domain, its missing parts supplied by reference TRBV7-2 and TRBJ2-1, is GAGVSQSPSNKVTEKGKDVELRCDPISGHTALYWYRQSLGQGLEFLIYFQGNSAPDKSGLPSDRFSAERTGGSVSTLTIQRTQQEDSAVYLCASSLALLYNEQFFGPGTRLTVL.

The CDR3 region has the DNA TGTGCCAGCAGCTTAGGGCCGGGGCTAAACTACGAGCAGTACTTC. It encodes CASSLGPGLNYEQYF. V is TRBV7-9 and J is TRBJ2-7; perhaps D is TRBD1 or TRBD2 (5 bases each). The germline V gene encodes CDR1 SEHNR and CDR2 FQNEAQ (reference sequence). This CDR3 contains 15 residues. V gave up 1 base and J gave up 3 bases, with 13 bases separating them. Drawing the rest from reference TRBV7-9 and TRBJ2-7, the complete variable domain is DTGVSQNPRHKITKRGQNVTFRCDPISEHNRLYWYRQTLGQGPEFLTYFQNEAQLEKSRLLSDRFSAERPKGSFSTLEIQRTEQGDSAMYLCASSLGPGLNYEQYFGPGTRLTVT.